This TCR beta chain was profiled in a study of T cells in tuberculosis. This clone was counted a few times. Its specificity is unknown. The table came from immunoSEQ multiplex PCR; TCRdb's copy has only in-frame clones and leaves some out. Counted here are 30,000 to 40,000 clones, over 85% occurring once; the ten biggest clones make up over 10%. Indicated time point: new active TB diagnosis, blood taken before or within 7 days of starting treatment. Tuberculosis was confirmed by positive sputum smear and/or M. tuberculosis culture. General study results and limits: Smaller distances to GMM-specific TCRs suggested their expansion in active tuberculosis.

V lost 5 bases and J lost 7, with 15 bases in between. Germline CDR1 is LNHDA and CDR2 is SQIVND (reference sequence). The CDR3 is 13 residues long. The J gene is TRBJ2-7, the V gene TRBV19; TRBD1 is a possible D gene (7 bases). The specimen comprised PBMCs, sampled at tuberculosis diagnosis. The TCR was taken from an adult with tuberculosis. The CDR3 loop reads CASSDLQGREQYF. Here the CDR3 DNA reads TGTGCCAGTAGTGACCTACAGGGGAGGGAGCAGTACTTC.